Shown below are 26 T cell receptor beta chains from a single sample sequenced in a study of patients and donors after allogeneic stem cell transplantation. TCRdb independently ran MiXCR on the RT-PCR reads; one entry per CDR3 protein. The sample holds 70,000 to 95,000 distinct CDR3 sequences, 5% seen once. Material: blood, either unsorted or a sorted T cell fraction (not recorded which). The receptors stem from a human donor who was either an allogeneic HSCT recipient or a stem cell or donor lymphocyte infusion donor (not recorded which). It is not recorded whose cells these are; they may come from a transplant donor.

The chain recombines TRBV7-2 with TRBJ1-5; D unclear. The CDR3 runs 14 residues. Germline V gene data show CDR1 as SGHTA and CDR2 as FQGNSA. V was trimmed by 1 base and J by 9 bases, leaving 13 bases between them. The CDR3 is CASSLGEPGRPQHF. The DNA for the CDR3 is TGTGCCAGCAGCTTAGGGGAGCCCGGTCGGCCCCAGCATTTT. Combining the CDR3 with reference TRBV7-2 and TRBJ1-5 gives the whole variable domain GAGVSQSPSNKVTEKGKDVELRCDPISGHTALYWYRQSLGQGLEFLIYFQGNSAPDKSGLPSDRFSAERTGGSVSTLTIQRTQQEDSAVYLCASSLGEPGRPQHFGDGTRLSIL.

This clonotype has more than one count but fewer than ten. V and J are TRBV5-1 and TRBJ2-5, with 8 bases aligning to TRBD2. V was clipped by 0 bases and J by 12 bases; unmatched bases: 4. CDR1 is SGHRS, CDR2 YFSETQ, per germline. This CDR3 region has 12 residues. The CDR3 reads CASSLESGGEYF. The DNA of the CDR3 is TGCGCCAGCAGCTTGGAAAGCGGGGGCGAGTACTTC.

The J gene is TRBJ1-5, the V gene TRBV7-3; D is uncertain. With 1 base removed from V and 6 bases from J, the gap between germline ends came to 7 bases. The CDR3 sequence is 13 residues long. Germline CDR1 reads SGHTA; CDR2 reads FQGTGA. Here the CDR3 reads CASSLRNGQPQHF. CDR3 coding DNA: TGTGCCAGCAGCTTAAGGAACGGTCAGCCCCAGCATTTT.

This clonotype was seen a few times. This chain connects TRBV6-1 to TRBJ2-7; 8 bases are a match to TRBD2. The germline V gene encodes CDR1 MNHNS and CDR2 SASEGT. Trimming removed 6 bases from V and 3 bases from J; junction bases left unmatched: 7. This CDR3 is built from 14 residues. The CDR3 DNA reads TGTGCCAGCAGCAGTAGCGGGATGAGCTACGAGCAGTACTTC. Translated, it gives CASSSSGMSYEQYF.

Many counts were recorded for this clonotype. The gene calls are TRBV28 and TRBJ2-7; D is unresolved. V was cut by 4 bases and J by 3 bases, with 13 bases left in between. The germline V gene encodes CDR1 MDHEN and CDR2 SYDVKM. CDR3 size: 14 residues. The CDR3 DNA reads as TGTGCCAGCAGTTCCCCGGCCCAATTCTACGAGCAGTACTTC. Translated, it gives CASSSPAQFYEQYF.

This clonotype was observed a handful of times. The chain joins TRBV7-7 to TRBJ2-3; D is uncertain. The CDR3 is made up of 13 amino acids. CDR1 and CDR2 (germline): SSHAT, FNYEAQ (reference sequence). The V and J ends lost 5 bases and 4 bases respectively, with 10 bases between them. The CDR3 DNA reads TGTGCCAGCAGCCTAGGGTACCCAGATACGCAGTATTTT. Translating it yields CASSLGYPDTQYF.

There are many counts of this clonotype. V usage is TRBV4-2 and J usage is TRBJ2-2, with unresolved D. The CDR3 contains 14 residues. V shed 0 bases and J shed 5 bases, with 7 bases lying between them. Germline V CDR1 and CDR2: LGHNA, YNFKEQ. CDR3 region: CASSQDELTGELFF. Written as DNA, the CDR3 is TGTGCCAGCAGCCAAGATGAGTTGACCGGGGAGCTGTTTTTT.

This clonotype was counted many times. DNA of the CDR3: TGTGCCAGCAGCGTAGAGGGAAGTCCGTCAAATGAGCAGTTCTTC. Encoded protein: CASSVEGSPSNEQFF. This chain joins TRBV9 and TRBJ2-1; D gene unclear. Trimming took 0 bases from V and 7 from J, leaving 14 bases between them. The CDR3 loop spans 15 amino acids. Germline V gene data show CDR1 as SGDLS and CDR2 as YYNGEE.

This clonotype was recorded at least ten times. The CDR3 DNA reads as TGTGCCAGCAGCCCTGGGACGTACACTGAAGCTTTCTTT. Encoded protein: CASSPGTYTEAFF. The J gene is TRBJ1-1, the V gene TRBV11-2; the D gene is possibly TRBD1 (5 bases). CDR1 SGHAT and CDR2 FQNNGV come from the germline V gene. The CDR3 is made up of 13 amino acids. Trimming took 5 bases from V and 3 from J, leaving 10 bases between them.

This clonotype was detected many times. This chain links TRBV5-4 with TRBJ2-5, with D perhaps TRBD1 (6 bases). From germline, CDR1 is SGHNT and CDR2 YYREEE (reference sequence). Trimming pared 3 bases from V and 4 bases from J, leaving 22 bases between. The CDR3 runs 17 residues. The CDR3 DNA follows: TGTGCCAGCAGCTCCGAGGGACAAACTTCCCTTAGAGAGACCCAGTACTTC. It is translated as CASSSEGQTSLRETQYF.

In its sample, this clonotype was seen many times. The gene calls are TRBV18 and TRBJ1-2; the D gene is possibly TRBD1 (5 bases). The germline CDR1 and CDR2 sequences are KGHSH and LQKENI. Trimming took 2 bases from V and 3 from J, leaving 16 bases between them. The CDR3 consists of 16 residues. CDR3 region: CASSPAGTTGDYGYTF. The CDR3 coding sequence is TGTGCCAGCTCACCAGCTGGGACCACTGGGGACTATGGCTACACCTTC.

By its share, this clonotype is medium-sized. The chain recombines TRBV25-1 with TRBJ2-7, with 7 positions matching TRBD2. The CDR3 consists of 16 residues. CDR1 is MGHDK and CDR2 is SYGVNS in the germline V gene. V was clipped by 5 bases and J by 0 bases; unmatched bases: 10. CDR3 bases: TGTGCCAGCAGTCGTTGGAGAGCGGGGTCCTCCTACGAGCAGTACTTC. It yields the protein CASSRWRAGSSYEQYF.

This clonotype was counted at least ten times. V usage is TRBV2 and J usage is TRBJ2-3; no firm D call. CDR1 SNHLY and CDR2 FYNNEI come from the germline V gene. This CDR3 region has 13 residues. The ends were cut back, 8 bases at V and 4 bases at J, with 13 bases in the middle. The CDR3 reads CASSPDLADTQYF. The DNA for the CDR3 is TGTGCCAGCTCCCCCGACTTGGCAGATACGCAGTATTTT.

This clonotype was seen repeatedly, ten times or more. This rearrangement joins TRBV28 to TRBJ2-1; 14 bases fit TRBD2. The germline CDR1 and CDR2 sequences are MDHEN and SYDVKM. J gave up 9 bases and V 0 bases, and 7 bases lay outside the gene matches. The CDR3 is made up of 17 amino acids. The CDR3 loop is CASSLWGLAGDSVEQFF. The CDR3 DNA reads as TGTGCCAGCAGTTTATGGGGACTAGCGGGAGACTCTGTTGAGCAGTTCTTC.

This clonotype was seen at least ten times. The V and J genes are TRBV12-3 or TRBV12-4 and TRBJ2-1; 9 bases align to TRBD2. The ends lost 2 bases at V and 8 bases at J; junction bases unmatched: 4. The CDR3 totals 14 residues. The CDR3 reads CASSLLLAGYEQFF. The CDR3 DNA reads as TGTGCCAGCAGTTTACTCCTAGCGGGGTATGAGCAGTTCTTC.

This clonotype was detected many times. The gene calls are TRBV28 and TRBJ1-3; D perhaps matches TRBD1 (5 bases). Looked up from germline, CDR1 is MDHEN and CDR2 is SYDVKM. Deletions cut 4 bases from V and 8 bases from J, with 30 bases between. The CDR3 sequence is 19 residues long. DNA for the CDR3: TGTGCCAGCAGTTCTTGGCCCAAGTATTCGGAGGCGAGGGGCTACACCATATATTTT. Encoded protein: CASSSWPKYSEARGYTIYF. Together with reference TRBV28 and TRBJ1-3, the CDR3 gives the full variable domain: DVKVTQSSRYLVKRTGEKVFLECVQDMDHENMFWYRQDPGLGLRLIYFSYDVKMKEKGDIPEGYSVSREKKERFSLILESASTNQTSMYLCASSSWPKYSEARGYTIYFGEGSWLTVV.

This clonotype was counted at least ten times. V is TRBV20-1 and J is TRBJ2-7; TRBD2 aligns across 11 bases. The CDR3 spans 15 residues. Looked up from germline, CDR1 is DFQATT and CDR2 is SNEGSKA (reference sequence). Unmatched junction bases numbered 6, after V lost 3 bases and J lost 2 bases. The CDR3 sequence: CSASPTSGAPYEQYF. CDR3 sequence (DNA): TGCAGTGCTAGCCCGACTAGCGGGGCACCCTACGAGCAGTACTTC.

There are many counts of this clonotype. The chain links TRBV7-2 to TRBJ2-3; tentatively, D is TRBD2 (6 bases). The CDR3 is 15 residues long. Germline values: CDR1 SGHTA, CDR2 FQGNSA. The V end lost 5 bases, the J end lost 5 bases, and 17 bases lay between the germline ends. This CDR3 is CASSPQGMEGDTQYF. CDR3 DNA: TGTGCCAGCAGCCCACAAGGCATGGAGGGAGATACGCAGTATTTT.

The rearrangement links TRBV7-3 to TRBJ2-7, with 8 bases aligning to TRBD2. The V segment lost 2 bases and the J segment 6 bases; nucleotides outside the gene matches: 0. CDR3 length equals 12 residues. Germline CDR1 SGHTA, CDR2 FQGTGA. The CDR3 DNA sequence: TGTGCCAGCAGCTTAGCGGGAGGCGAGCAGTACTTC. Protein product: CASSLAGGEQYF.

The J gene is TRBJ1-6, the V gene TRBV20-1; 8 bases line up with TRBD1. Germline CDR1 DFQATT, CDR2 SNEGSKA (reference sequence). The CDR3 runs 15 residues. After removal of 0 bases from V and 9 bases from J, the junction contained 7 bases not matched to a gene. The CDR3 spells CSARDPGTGSSPLHF. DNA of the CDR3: TGCAGTGCTAGAGACCCCGGGACAGGAAGTTCACCCCTCCACTTT.

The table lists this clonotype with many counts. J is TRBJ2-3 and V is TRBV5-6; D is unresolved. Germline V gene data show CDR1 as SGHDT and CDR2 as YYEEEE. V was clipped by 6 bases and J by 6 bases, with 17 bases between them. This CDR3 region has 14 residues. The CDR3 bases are TGTGCCAGCACCCCGCGGCGCTCCCGGGATACGCAGTATTTT. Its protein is CASTPRRSRDTQYF. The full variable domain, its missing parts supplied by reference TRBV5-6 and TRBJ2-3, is DAGVTQSPTHLIKTRGQQVTLRCSPKSGHDTVSWYQQALGQGPQFIFQYYEEEERQRGNFPDRFSGHQFPNYSSELNVNALLLGDSALYLCASTPRRSRDTQYFGPGTRLTVL.

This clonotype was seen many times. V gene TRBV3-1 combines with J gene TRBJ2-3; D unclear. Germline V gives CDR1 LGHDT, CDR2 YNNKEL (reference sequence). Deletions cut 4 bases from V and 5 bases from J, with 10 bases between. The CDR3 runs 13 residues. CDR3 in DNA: TGTGCCAGCAGCCCTTTATGGGGAGATACGCAGTATTTT. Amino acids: CASSPLWGDTQYF.

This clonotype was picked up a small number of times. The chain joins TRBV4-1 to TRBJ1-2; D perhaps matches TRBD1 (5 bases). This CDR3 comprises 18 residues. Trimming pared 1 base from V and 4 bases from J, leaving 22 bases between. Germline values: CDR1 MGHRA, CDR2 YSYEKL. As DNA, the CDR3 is TGCGCCAGCAGCCAAGTTACGGGCAGGCTGAGGGACTCCTATGGCTACACCTTC. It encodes CASSQVTGRLRDSYGYTF.

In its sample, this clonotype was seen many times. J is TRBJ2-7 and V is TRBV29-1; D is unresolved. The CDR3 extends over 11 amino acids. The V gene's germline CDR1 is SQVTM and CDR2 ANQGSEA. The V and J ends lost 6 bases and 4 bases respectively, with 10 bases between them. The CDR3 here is CSVGLRYEQYF. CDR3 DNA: TGCAGCGTAGGGCTCCGGTACGAGCAGTACTTC.

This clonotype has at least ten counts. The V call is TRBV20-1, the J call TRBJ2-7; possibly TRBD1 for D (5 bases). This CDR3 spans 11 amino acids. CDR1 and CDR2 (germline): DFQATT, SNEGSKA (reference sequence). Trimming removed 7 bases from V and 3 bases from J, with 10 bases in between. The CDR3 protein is CSGAGIYEQYF. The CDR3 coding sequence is TGCAGTGGGGCAGGGATCTACGAGCAGTACTTC.

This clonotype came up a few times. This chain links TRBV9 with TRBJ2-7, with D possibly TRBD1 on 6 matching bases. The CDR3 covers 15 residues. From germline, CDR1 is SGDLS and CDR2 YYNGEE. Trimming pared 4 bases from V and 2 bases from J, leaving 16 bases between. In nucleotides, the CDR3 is TGTGCCAGCAGCCCGGGACACTGGAGCGCCTACGAGCAGTACTTC. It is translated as CASSPGHWSAYEQYF.